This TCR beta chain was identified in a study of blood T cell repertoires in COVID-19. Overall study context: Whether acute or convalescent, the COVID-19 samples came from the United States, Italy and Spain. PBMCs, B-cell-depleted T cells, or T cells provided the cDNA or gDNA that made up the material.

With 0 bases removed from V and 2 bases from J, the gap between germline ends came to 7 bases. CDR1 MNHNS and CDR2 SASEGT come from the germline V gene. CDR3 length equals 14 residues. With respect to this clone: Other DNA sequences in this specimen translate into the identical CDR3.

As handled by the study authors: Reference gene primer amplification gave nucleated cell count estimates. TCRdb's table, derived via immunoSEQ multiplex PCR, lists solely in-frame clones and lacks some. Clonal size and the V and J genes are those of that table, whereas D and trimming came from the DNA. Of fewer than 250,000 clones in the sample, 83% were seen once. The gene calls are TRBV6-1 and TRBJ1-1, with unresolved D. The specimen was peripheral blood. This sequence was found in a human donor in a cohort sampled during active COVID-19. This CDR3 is CASSEASVNTEAFF. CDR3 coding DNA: TGTGCCAGCAGTGAAGCCTCAGTTAACACTGAAGCTTTCTTT.